The 20 T cell receptor beta chains in this list originate from one sample, sequenced in a study of patients and donors after allogeneic stem cell transplantation. Each CDR3 protein is one row after TCRdb ran MiXCR on the RT-PCR reads. This repertoire shows about a million distinct CDR3 sequences, roughly 18% found once; its top ten account for 5% to 6.5%. Sequencing was done on a sample of blood, either unsorted or a sorted T cell fraction (not recorded which). The origin of the receptors is a human donor who was either an allogeneic HSCT recipient or a stem cell or donor lymphocyte infusion donor (not recorded which). It is not recorded whose cells these are; they may come from a transplant donor.

The genes are TRBV3-1 and TRBJ2-1; D perhaps matches TRBD1 (5 bases). Germline CDR1 is LGHDT and CDR2 is YNNKEL (reference sequence). The CDR3 sequence is 16 residues long. The V end lost 1 base, the J end lost 0 bases, and 10 bases lay between the germline ends. The CDR3 protein is CASSQGTRSSYNEQFF. CDR3 nucleotides: TGTGCCAGCAGCCAAGGGACAAGAAGCTCCTACAATGAGCAGTTCTTC.

The V and J genes are TRBV10-3 and TRBJ1-1, with no clear D. Germline CDR1 and CDR2: ENHRY and SYGVKD. The CDR3 spans 14 residues. Trimming pared 0 bases from V and 1 base from J, leaving 6 bases between. In DNA, the CDR3 is TGTGCCATCAGTGAGTCGCAGACGAACACTGAAGCTTTCTTT. Its translation is CAISESQTNTEAFF.

The chain combines TRBV5-1 with TRBJ1-2, with D maybe TRBD1 (5 bases). The CDR3 loop spans 13 amino acids. Looked up from germline, CDR1 is SGHRS and CDR2 is YFSETQ. V was cut by 0 bases and J by 10 bases, with 13 bases left in between. For the CDR3, the DNA is TGCGCCAGCAGCTTGGTGGGGGAATTGGACTACACCTTC. It encodes CASSLVGELDYTF. Using reference TRBV5-1 and TRBJ1-2 for the parts outside the CDR3, the full variable domain is KAGVTQTPRYLIKTRGQQVTLSCSPISGHRSVSWYQQTPGQGLQFLFEYFSETQRNKGNFPGRFSGRQFSNSRSEMNVSTLELGDSALYLCASSLVGELDYTFGSGTRLTVV.

The chain recombines TRBV3-1 with TRBJ2-1; the D is unclear. The CDR3 length is 11 residues. V dropped 1 base and J dropped 9 bases, with 4 bases sitting between them. Germline V gene sequence: CDR1 LGHDT, CDR2 YNNKEL (reference sequence). The CDR3: CASSQVFEQFF. The CDR3 DNA is TGTGCCAGCAGCCAAGTATTTGAGCAGTTCTTC.

In its sample, this clonotype was seen a few times. The V gene is TRBV29-1, the J gene TRBJ2-1; D ambiguous. V lost 8 bases, J lost 4 bases, and 21 bases lay in between. The CDR3 length is 15 residues. Germline V gene data show CDR1 as SQVTM and CDR2 as ANQGSEA. The CDR3 protein is CSPYRTVSFYNEQFF. CDR3 DNA sequence: TGCAGCCCCTATCGAACTGTGAGTTTTTACAATGAGCAGTTCTTC.

The chain couples TRBV3-1 to TRBJ2-3, with D possibly matching TRBD2 (5 bases). This CDR3 contains 15 residues. V was pared by 5 bases and J by 2 bases, with 14 bases between. Germline CDR1 reads LGHDT; CDR2 reads YNNKEL (reference sequence). CDR3 in DNA: TGTGCCAGCAGCTCCCGGACTGCCTACACAGATACGCAGTATTTT. Translation: CASSSRTAYTDTQYF.

This rearrangement joins TRBV3-1 to TRBJ2-3; D is uncertain. Trimming cost V 1 base and J 2 bases, with 13 bases left between them. This CDR3 has 16 residues. Germline CDR1 is LGHDT and CDR2 is YNNKEL (reference sequence). The CDR3, as DNA: TGTGCCAGCAGCCAAGGGATCGGGTCAGCCACAGATACGCAGTATTTT. Protein product: CASSQGIGSATDTQYF.

This clonotype was recorded many times. The J gene is TRBJ1-2, the V gene TRBV5-1, with D hard to call. V dropped 3 bases and J dropped 5 bases, with 8 bases sitting between them. CDR1 and CDR2 (germline): SGHRS, YFSETQ. The CDR3 extends over 12 amino acids. DNA for the CDR3: TGCGCCAGCAGCTCGTCGGGTTATGGCTACACCTTC. It codes for CASSSSGYGYTF.

In its sample, this clonotype was seen once. The chain has TRBV7-6 and TRBJ1-2; no clear D gene. Germline-derived CDR1 and CDR2 are SGHVS and FNYEAQ. Trimming took off 2 bases at V and 4 bases at J, with 23 bases between the two ends. The CDR3 length is 18 residues. The CDR3 region has the DNA TGTGCCAGCAGCTTAAATTCGGTCAACAGTTGGGCAGCCTATGGCTACACCTTC. This codes for CASSLNSVNSWAAYGYTF.

CDR3 sequence (DNA): TGTGCCACCAGTGGCCGGGACAGGGGTGGAGAGACCCAGTACTTC. Translated, it gives CATSGRDRGGETQYF. This sequence joins TRBV24-1 and TRBJ2-5; 10 bases line up with TRBD1. V lost 5 bases, J lost 4 bases, and 6 bases stayed unmatched. Germline CDR1 reads KGHDR; CDR2 reads SFDVKD. The length of the CDR3 is 15 residues.

The CDR3 DNA sequence: TGTGCCAGTACTCGGACTCCCAGGGCGGAGCAGTTCTTC. Its translation: CASTRTPRAEQFF. The gene calls are TRBV19 and TRBJ2-1; either TRBD1 or TRBD2 may fit D (5 bases each). The length of the CDR3 is 13 residues. Germline V gene data show CDR1 as LNHDA and CDR2 as SQIVND (reference sequence). The germline V and J ends were trimmed by 7 bases and 10 bases, with 17 bases remaining between them.

The chain combines TRBV19 with TRBJ2-2; no definite D call. The germline V gene encodes CDR1 LNHDA and CDR2 SQIVND (reference sequence). This CDR3 spans 18 amino acids. The V and J ends lost 0 bases and 1 base respectively, with 15 bases between them. The CDR3 DNA reads as TGTGCCAGTAGTATAGACTTAAAGCATTACGGGAACACCGGGGAGCTGTTTTTT. Translated, it gives CASSIDLKHYGNTGELFF.

This chain joins TRBV5-1 and TRBJ2-5; TRBD1 matches 12 bases. CDR1 and CDR2 (germline): SGHRS, YFSETQ. Trimming cost V 4 bases and J 5 bases; bases outside gene matches: 9. The CDR3 runs to 16 residues. DNA of the CDR3: TGCGCCAGCAGCCCGGGGGGACAGGGGGCTCCGGAGACCCAGTACTTC. It yields the protein CASSPGGQGAPETQYF.

The chain recombines TRBV25-1 with TRBJ1-1; D may be TRBD1 (5 bases). Per the germline V gene, CDR1 is MGHDK and CDR2 is SYGVNS. V lost 4 bases and J lost 3, with 12 bases in between. There are 14 residues in the CDR3. The CDR3 DNA sequence: TGTGCCAGCAGTGTGGTCAGGGACCACACTGAAGCTTTCTTT. Its protein is CASSVVRDHTEAFF.

The rearrangement joins TRBV9 to TRBJ2-6, with D perhaps TRBD1 or TRBD2 (5 bases each). The V end was cut by 2 bases, the J end by 3 bases, with 15 bases between. There are 17 residues in the CDR3. Germline V gene sequence: CDR1 SGDLS, CDR2 YYNGEE. The CDR3 DNA follows: TGTGCCAGCAGCGTTCGGGACGGATGGATTGGGGCCAACGTCCTGACTTTC. This gives the protein CASSVRDGWIGANVLTF.

V is TRBV4-1 and J is TRBJ2-5; either TRBD1 or TRBD2 may supply D (7 bases each). Germline lookup yields CDR1 MGHRA and CDR2 YSYEKL. The CDR3 contains 18 residues. V was shortened by 3 bases and J by 2 bases, with 22 bases between the two germline ends. In DNA form, the CDR3 reads TGCGCCAGCAGCCAGATCCCAGGGGGACTATCCCTTCAAGAGACCCAGTACTTC. Protein: CASSQIPGGLSLQETQYF.

V is TRBV3-1 and J is TRBJ2-7, with TRBD1 matching over 7 bases. This CDR3 comprises 15 residues. Trimming at V came to 0 bases and at J to 6 bases, leaving 8 bases not matched to a gene. The germline CDR1 and CDR2 sequences are LGHDT and YNNKEL (reference sequence). The CDR3 bases are TGTGCCAGCAGCCAAGACAGGGACAGCTTTCGCGAGCAGTACTTC. Translated: CASSQDRDSFREQYF.

V usage is TRBV11-2 and J usage is TRBJ2-1; 11 bases are a match to TRBD2. V trimming: 2 bases; J trimming: 9 bases; junction bases outside the gene matches: 6. Germline-derived CDR1 and CDR2 are SGHAT and FQNNGV. The CDR3 consists of 15 residues. The CDR3 is CASSLTSGSVGEQFF. The CDR3 DNA follows: TGTGCCAGCAGCTTAACTAGCGGGAGTGTTGGTGAGCAGTTCTTC. The full variable domain, rest sourced from reference TRBV11-2 and TRBJ2-1, is EAGVAQSPRYKIIEKRQSVAFWCNPISGHATLYWYQQILGQGPKLLIQFQNNGVVDDSQLPKDRFSAERLKGVDSTLKIQPAKLEDSAVYLCASSLTSGSVGEQFFGPGTRLTVL.

The V call is TRBV20-1, the J call TRBJ1-2; D is undetermined. The V end lost 0 bases, the J end lost 4 bases, and 15 bases lay between the germline ends. Per germline, CDR1 DFQATT and CDR2 SNEGSKA (reference sequence). This CDR3 is built from 15 residues. The CDR3 region has the DNA TGCAGTGCTAGAGAAAGTCGATATAGAATCTATGGCTACACCTTC. Protein product: CSARESRYRIYGYTF.

A few counts support this clonotype. The rearrangement links TRBV9 to TRBJ1-2, with 10 bases fitting TRBD1. The length of the CDR3 is 14 residues. Per germline, CDR1 SGDLS and CDR2 YYNGEE. The J segment lost 6 bases and the V segment lost 4 bases, leaving 6 bases of the junction unmatched. CDR3 region: CASSLSGTGDGYTF. For the CDR3, the DNA is TGTGCCAGCAGCCTTTCCGGGACAGGGGATGGCTACACCTTC.